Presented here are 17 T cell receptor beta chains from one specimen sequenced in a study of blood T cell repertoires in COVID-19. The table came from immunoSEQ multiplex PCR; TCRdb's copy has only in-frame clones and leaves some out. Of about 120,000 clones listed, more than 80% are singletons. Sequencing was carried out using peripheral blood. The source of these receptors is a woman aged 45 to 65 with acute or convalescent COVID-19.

CDR3 sequence reads: CASMTGKGDQPQHF. The DNA for the CDR3 is TGCGCCAGCATGACAGGGAAGGGCGATCAGCCCCAGCATTTT. V gene TRBV10-2 combines with J gene TRBJ1-5, with 7 positions matching TRBD1. The CDR3 has 14 residues. V was pared by 7 bases and J by 5 bases, with 8 bases of the junction left unmatched. The germline gives CDR1 WSHSY, CDR2 SAAADI.

DNA of the CDR3: TGTGCCAGCAGCCCTCGGGGGAGTACAGATACGCAGTATTTT. This encodes CASSPRGSTDTQYF. The chain joins TRBV9 to TRBJ2-3, with a tentative D call TRBD2 (6 bases). The CDR3 consists of 14 residues. CDR1 and CDR2 from the germline V gene are SGDLS and YYNGEE. The V end lost 4 bases, the J end lost 3 bases, and 12 bases lay between the germline ends.

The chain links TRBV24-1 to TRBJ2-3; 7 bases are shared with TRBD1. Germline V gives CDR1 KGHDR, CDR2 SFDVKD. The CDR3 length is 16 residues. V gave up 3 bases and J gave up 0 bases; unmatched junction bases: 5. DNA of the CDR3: TGTGCCACCAGTGATACAGGGGAAAAAAGCACAGATACGCAGTATTTT. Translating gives CATSDTGEKSTDTQYF.

DNA of the CDR3: TGTGCCATCAGTGACCTAGGACAGGGAGGGAACGAGCAGTACTTC. Residues: CAISDLGQGGNEQYF. The rearrangement links TRBV10-3 to TRBJ2-7; TRBD1 is a possible D gene (8 bases). Germline V gene sequence: CDR1 ENHRY, CDR2 SYGVKD. Between the trimmed V and J ends, which lost 3 bases and 5 bases, there was a span of 17 bases. CDR3 length equals 15 residues.

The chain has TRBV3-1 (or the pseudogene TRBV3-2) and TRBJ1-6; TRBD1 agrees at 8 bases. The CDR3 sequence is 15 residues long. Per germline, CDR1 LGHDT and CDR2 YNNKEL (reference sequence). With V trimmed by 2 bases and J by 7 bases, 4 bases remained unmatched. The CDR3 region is CASSQLGTGNSPLHF. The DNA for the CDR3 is TGTGCCAGCAGCCAATTAGGGACAGGAAATTCACCCCTCCACTTT.

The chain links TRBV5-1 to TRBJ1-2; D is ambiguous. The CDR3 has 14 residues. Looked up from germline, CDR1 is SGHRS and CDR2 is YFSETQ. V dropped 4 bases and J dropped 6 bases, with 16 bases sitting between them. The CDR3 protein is CASSGESFRNGYTF. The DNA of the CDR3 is TGCGCCAGCAGCGGAGAATCCTTCCGGAATGGCTACACCTTC.

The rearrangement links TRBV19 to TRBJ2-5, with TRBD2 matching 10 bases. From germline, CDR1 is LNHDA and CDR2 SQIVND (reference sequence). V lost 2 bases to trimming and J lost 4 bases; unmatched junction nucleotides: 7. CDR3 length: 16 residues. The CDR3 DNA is TGTGCCAGTAGTATACGTAGCGGGAGGACGGGAGAGACCCAGTACTTC. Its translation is CASSIRSGRTGETQYF.

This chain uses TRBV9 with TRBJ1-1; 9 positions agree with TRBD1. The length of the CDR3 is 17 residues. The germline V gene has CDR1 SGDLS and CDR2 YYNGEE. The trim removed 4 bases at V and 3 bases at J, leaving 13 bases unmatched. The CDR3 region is CASSPHLSTGGDTEAFF. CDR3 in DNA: TGTGCCAGCAGCCCCCATTTATCGACAGGGGGGGACACTGAAGCTTTCTTT.

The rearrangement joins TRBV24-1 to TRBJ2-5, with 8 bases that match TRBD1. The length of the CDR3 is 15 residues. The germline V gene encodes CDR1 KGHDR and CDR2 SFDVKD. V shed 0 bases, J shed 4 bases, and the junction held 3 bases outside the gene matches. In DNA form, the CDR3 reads TGTGCCACCAGTGATTTGAGGACAGGGAGAGAGACCCAGTACTTC. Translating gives CATSDLRTGRETQYF.

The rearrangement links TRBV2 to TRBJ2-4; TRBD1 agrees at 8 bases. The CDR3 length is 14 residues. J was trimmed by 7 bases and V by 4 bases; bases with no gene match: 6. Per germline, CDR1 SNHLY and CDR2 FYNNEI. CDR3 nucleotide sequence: TGTGCCAGCAGTGGTGGGACAGGCCTTAACATTCAGTACTTC. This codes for CASSGGTGLNIQYF.

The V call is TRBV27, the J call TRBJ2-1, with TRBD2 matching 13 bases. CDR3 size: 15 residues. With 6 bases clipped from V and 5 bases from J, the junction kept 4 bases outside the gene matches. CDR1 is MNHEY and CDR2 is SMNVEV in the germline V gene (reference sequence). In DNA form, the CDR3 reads TGTGCCAGCAGCAAGGGACTAGCGGGGAACAATGAGCAGTTCTTC. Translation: CASSKGLAGNNEQFF.

The CDR3: CAWSPGTGLEETQYF. The DNA of the CDR3 is TGTGCCTGGAGTCCCGGGACAGGGTTGGAAGAGACCCAGTACTTC. The rearrangement joins TRBV30 to TRBJ2-5; TRBD1 agrees at 9 bases. V lost 2 bases and J lost 3; bases outside the gene matches: 7. The CDR3 is 15 amino acids. The germline CDR1 and CDR2 sequences are GTSNPN and SVGIG (reference sequence).

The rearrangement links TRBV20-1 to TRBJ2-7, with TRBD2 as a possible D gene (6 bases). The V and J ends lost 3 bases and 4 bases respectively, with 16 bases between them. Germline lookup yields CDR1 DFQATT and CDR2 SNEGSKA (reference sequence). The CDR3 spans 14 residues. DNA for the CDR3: TGCAGTGCTAGTCCGGGGATCGGGGGTTACGAGCAGTACTTC. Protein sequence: CSASPGIGGYEQYF.

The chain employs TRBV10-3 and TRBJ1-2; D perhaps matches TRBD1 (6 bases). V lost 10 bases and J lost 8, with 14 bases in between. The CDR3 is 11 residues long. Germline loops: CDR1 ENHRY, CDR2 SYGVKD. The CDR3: CASTQGTGYTF. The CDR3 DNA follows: TGTGCCAGCACACAGGGTACCGGCTACACCTTC.

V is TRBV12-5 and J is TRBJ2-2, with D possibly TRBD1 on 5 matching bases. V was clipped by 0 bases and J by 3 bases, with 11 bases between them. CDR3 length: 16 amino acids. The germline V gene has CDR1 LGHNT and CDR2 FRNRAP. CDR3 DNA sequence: TGTGCTAGTGGTTTGGTAGCAGGACATCACACCGGGGAGCTGTTTTTT. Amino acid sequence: CASGLVAGHHTGELFF. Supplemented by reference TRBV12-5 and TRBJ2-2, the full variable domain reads DARVTQTPRHKVTEMGQEVTMRCQPILGHNTVFWYRQTMMQGLELLAYFRNRAPLDDSGMPKDRFSAEMPDATLATLKIQPSEPRDSAVYFCASGLVAGHHTGELFFGEGSRLTVL.

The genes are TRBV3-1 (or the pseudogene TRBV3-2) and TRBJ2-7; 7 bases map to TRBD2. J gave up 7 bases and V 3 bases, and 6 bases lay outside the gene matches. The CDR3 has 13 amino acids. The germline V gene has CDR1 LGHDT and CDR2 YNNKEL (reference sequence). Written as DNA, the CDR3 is TGTGCCAGCAGCCATCTGGGGGGGGTTGAGCAGTACTTC. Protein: CASSHLGGVEQYF.

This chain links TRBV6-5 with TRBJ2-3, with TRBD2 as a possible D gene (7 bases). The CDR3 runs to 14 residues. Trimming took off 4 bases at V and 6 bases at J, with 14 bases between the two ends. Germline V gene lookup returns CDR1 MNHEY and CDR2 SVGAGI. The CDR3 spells CASSSRGAADTQYF. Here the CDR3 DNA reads TGTGCCAGCAGTTCTCGGGGGGCCGCGGATACGCAGTATTTT.